These T cell receptor beta chains were read from a single sample in a study of a mutant IDH1 vaccine in newly diagnosed glioma. No antigens are known for them. TCRdb's copy holds only in-frame clones and misses some; the assay was immunoSEQ multiplex PCR. The sample comprises tens of thousands of clones, roughly 75% of which are singletons, and 5% to 6% rests with the top ten. The sample in question was PBMCs, obtained from a glioma patient whose treatment included an IDH1 peptide vaccine. The receptors derive from a man aged 45-60 years with glioma. Each CDR3 is given with its conserved first and last residue. Each record gives: J gene, clone size, V gene, D gene, CDR3 DNA, CDR3 protein. D genes are given only for firm matches. Rows give clone size only sometimes, using once, few, many, or a class for an expanded clone.

J: TRBJ1-2
size: -
V: TRBV7-9
D: -
DNA: TGTGCCAGCAGCCCCGTTGGCTTGTCCTGGAGCTACACCTTC
CDR3: CASSPVGLSWSYTF

J: TRBJ2-7
size: -
V: TRBV19
D: TRBD1
DNA: TGTGCCAGTAGTATCATGGCCAGGGGGTCCTACGAGCAGTACTTC
CDR3: CASSIMARGSYEQYF

J: TRBJ1-6
size: -
V: TRBV29-1
D: -
DNA: TGCAGCGTTGCAGAAGAAAATAATTCACCCCTCCACTTT
CDR3: CSVAEENNSPLHF

J: TRBJ1-1
size: -
V: TRBV7-8
D: -
DNA: TGTGCCAGCAGCCCCCTCACAGCTTCTCCCGAAGCTTTCTTT
CDR3: CASSPLTASPEAFF

J: TRBJ2-5
size: -
V: TRBV5-4
D: TRBD2
DNA: TGTGCCAGCAGCTTGCGGAGCGGGGTCCAAGAGACCCAGTACTTC
CDR3: CASSLRSGVQETQYF

J: TRBJ2-5
size: once
V: TRBV2
D: -
DNA: TGTGCCAGCAGGGCCGACGGGGAAGAGACCCAGTACTTC
CDR3: CASRADGEETQYF

J: TRBJ1-4
size: -
V: TRBV6-5
D: -
DNA: TGTGCCAGCAAGGAAGGCGTTTCTAATGAAAAACTGTTTTTT
CDR3: CASKEGVSNEKLFF

J: TRBJ1-3
size: -
V: TRBV19
D: TRBD1
DNA: TGTGCCAGTAGCGAGGTAGGAGGGGGCCTCTCTGGAAACACCATATATTTT
CDR3: CASSEVGGGLSGNTIYF

J: TRBJ2-5
size: few
V: TRBV30
D: -
DNA: TGTGCCTCCCGGGGGGCAGACCAAGAGACCCAGTACTTC
CDR3: CASRGADQETQYF

J: TRBJ1-1
size: once
V: TRBV19
D: -
DNA: TGTGCCAGTATAGAGTTATCTGGGACTGAAGCTTTCTTT
CDR3: CASIELSGTEAFF

J: TRBJ2-7
size: -
V: TRBV4-3
D: TRBD1
DNA: TGCGCCAGCAGCCAATCTCAGACAGGGTGGAACGAGCAGTACTTC
CDR3: CASSQSQTGWNEQYF

J: TRBJ1-1
size: once
V: TRBV5-5
D: -
DNA: TGTGCCAGCAGCGCCAGGGACATGAACACTGAAGCTTTCTTT
CDR3: CASSARDMNTEAFF

J: TRBJ1-2
size: -
V: TRBV15
D: -
DNA: TGTGCCACCAGCAGAGATGAGGGTCCACGATATGGCTACACCTTC
CDR3: CATSRDEGPRYGYTF

J: TRBJ2-4
size: -
V: TRBV7-2
D: -
DNA: TGTGCCAGCAGCTCTGGAGACATTCAGTACTTC
CDR3: CASSSGDIQYF

J: TRBJ2-3
size: -
V: TRBV5-4
D: -
DNA: TGTGCCAGCAGCCCGGATGCGGGAGATACGCAGTATTTT
CDR3: CASSPDAGDTQYF

J: TRBJ1-2
size: -
V: TRBV20-1
D: -
DNA: TGCAGTGCCCGCGAAGGGGACGGCTACACCTTC
CDR3: CSAREGDGYTF

J: TRBJ1-4
size: -
V: TRBV29-1
D: -
DNA: TGCAGCTTCCGGGACATTAATGAAAAACTGTTTTTT
CDR3: CSFRDINEKLFF

J: TRBJ1-4
size: -
V: TRBV25-1
D: TRBD1
DNA: TGTGCCAGCAGTGAAGGATGGACAGGGGTTGAAAAACTGTTTTTT
CDR3: CASSEGWTGVEKLFF

J: TRBJ1-3
size: -
V: TRBV5-1
D: -
DNA: TGCGCCAGCAGCTTCAGGGGTCAGGGGCCAAACACCATATATTTT
CDR3: CASSFRGQGPNTIYF

J: TRBJ1-4
size: -
V: TRBV19
D: -
DNA: TGTGCCAGTAGTAAGGGAGAGAGTGAAAAACTGTTTTTT
CDR3: CASSKGESEKLFF

J: TRBJ1-1
size: -
V: TRBV2
D: -
DNA: TGTGCCAGCATTCTCAGACAGGCTGGGACTGAAGCTTTCTTT
CDR3: CASILRQAGTEAFF

J: TRBJ2-1
size: -
V: TRBV6-6
D: TRBD2
DNA: TGTGCCAGCAGTGCCCCCGGGGGGGCCCTGTTCTTC
CDR3: CASSAPGGALFF

J: TRBJ2-7
size: once
V: TRBV27
D: -
DNA: TGTGCCAGCGGGGTTGGGACGGCGCTGTACGAGCAGTACTTC
CDR3: CASGVGTALYEQYF

J: TRBJ1-3
size: -
V: TRBV7-2
D: TRBD1
DNA: TGTGCCAGCAGCCCGGACAGGGTCTCTGGAAACACCATATATTTT
CDR3: CASSPDRVSGNTIYF

J: TRBJ1-1
size: many
V: TRBV4-2
D: -
DNA: TGTGCCAGCAGCCAAGAGGGGCAGGGCCTCGAAGCTTTCTTT
CDR3: CASSQEGQGLEAFF

J: TRBJ1-1
size: -
V: TRBV7-9
D: -
DNA: TGTGCCAGCAGCTTAGCGGGTGCCCCCACTGAAGCTTTCTTT
CDR3: CASSLAGAPTEAFF

J: TRBJ2-1
size: -
V: TRBV5-1
D: TRBD2
DNA: TGCGCCAGCGTAAAAGCGGGGGGGCCCTACAATGAGCAGTTCTTC
CDR3: CASVKAGGPYNEQFF

J: TRBJ2-5
size: -
V: TRBV29-1
D: -
DNA: TGCAGCACTGACGGTCAAGAGACCCAGTACTTC
CDR3: CSTDGQETQYF

J: TRBJ1-1
size: once
V: TRBV15
D: -
DNA: TGTGCCACCAGCCGCGGATTGAACACTGAAGCTTTCTTT
CDR3: CATSRGLNTEAFF

J: TRBJ1-1
size: -
V: TRBV19
D: TRBD1
DNA: TGTGCCAGTAGTATGACAGGGGGCGTGAACACTGAAGCTTTCTTT
CDR3: CASSMTGGVNTEAFF

J: TRBJ1-2
size: -
V: TRBV12-5
D: -
DNA: TGTGCTAGTGGTCCGGGACCTCGGGGAACTAACTATGGCTACACCTTC
CDR3: CASGPGPRGTNYGYTF

J: TRBJ2-1
size: -
V: TRBV11-2
D: TRBD1
DNA: TGTGCCAGCAGCTCGTCCCGGGACAGGGTAGACTTCTTC
CDR3: CASSSSRDRVDFF

J: TRBJ1-1
size: few
V: TRBV7-9
D: -
DNA: TGTGCCAGCAGCTCTACCCAACTCGGGAACACTGAAGCTTTCTTT
CDR3: CASSSTQLGNTEAFF

J: TRBJ1-6
size: few
V: TRBV30
D: -
DNA: TGTGCCTGGGTCAGGGGTAATTCACCCCTCCACTTT
CDR3: CAWVRGNSPLHF

J: TRBJ1-4
size: once
V: TRBV7-2
D: TRBD1
DNA: TGTGCCAGCAGCTTAGGAAAGACAGGGGGGCATGAAAAACTGTTTTTT
CDR3: CASSLGKTGGHEKLFF

J: TRBJ2-2
size: -
V: TRBV5-1
D: -
DNA: TGCGCCAGCACGTTGGCAGCTCGTACCGGGGAGCTGTTTTTT
CDR3: CASTLAARTGELFF

J: TRBJ1-3
size: -
V: TRBV25-1
D: -
DNA: TGTGCCAGCAGTGAATTGCAGCAGTCCAACTTTAGAAACACCATATATTTT
CDR3: CASSELQQSNFRNTIYF

J: TRBJ1-1
size: -
V: TRBV5-6
D: -
DNA: TGTGCCAGCAGCTTGGAGGCAGAAAGATATCTGAACACTGAAGCTTTCTTT
CDR3: CASSLEAERYLNTEAFF

J: TRBJ1-1
size: few
V: TRBV2
D: -
DNA: TGTGCCAGCGGGGGGGACACTGAAGCTTTCTTT
CDR3: CASGGDTEAFF